These T cell receptor beta chains were read from a single sample in a study of T cells after yellow fever vaccination. TCRdb analysed the 5' RACE reads with MiXCR anew, one entry per CDR3 protein. The sample shows approximately 510,000 distinct CDR3 sequences, just over 20% of them seen only once. The input for sequencing was PBMCs, taken roughly 20 days after the first yellow fever vaccination. The source is a young man who received the YFV17D yellow fever vaccine. Both conserved end residues are part of each CDR3. The D gene is left open where the match is weak. Where a row states a size, it is once, few, many or the class of an expanded clone; other rows omit it.

D: TRBD1
V: TRBV7-6
size: once
J: TRBJ2-7
CDR3: CASSSDRGAYEQYF
DNA: TGTGCCAGCAGCTCGGACAGGGGGGCCTACGAGCAGTACTTC

D: TRBD2
V: TRBV28
size: few
J: TRBJ2-5
CDR3: CASSQRGGRETQYF
DNA: TGTGCCAGCAGTCAGCGGGGAGGGAGAGAGACCCAGTACTTC

D: NA
V: TRBV7-2
size: few
J: TRBJ2-5
CDR3: CASSLLGQQETQYF
DNA: TGTGCCAGCAGCCTACTCGGACAGCAAGAGACCCAGTACTTC

D: TRBD1
V: TRBV27
size: NA
J: TRBJ2-7
CDR3: CASSMYRGSYEQYF
DNA: TGTGCCAGCAGTATGTACAGGGGATCCTACGAGCAGTACTTC

D: TRBD1
V: TRBV20-1
size: NA
J: TRBJ1-6
CDR3: CSAWNRDRVSNNSPLHF
DNA: TGCAGTGCTTGGAACCGGGACAGGGTGTCTAATAATTCACCCCTCCACTTT

D: NA
V: TRBV20-1
size: few
J: TRBJ1-5
CDR3: CSASGQIDQPQHF
DNA: TGCAGTGCTAGTGGGCAGATAGATCAGCCCCAGCATTTT

D: NA
V: TRBV5-1
size: few
J: TRBJ1-5
CDR3: CASRQAFNQPQHF
DNA: TGCGCCAGCCGACAGGCGTTCAATCAGCCCCAGCATTTT

D: NA
V: TRBV5-6
size: many
J: TRBJ2-7
CDR3: CASSLYTAYEQYF
DNA: TGTGCCAGCAGCCTCTACACGGCCTACGAGCAGTACTTC

D: NA
V: TRBV10-3
size: few
J: TRBJ2-2
CDR3: CAIPTTDSANTGELFF
DNA: TGTGCCATCCCCACAACGGACAGCGCGAACACCGGGGAGCTGTTTTTT

D: NA
V: TRBV7-2
size: many
J: TRBJ2-7
CDR3: CASSLNQRDVEYF
DNA: TGTGCCAGCAGCTTAAATCAAAGGGATGTGGAGTACTTC

D: NA
V: TRBV5-1
size: NA
J: TRBJ2-3
CDR3: CASSFLGTSTDTQYF
DNA: TGCGCCAGCAGCTTCCTAGGTACTAGCACAGATACGCAGTATTTT

D: NA
V: TRBV29-1
size: NA
J: TRBJ1-2
CDR3: CSAEPGLGSTNYGYTF
DNA: TGCAGCGCCGAGCCTGGGCTGGGGTCGACTAACTATGGCTACACCTTC

D: TRBD1
V: TRBV7-2
size: NA
J: TRBJ1-1
CDR3: CASTEGQGFLLGTEAFF
DNA: TGTGCCAGCACCGAGGGACAGGGCTTTCTTTTAGGCACTGAAGCTTTCTTT

D: NA
V: TRBV7-9
size: NA
J: TRBJ2-1
CDR3: CASSLLTGFDNEQFF
DNA: TGTGCCAGCAGCTTATTAACAGGGTTCGACAATGAGCAGTTCTTC

D: TRBD1
V: TRBV20-1
size: NA
J: TRBJ2-5
CDR3: CSEKTGGEETQYF
DNA: TGCAGTGAAAAAACAGGGGGCGAAGAGACCCAGTACTTC

D: TRBD2
V: TRBV3-1
size: few
J: TRBJ2-5
CDR3: CASSRAGGWETQYF
DNA: TGTGCCAGCAGCCGGGCGGGGGGCTGGGAGACCCAGTACTTC

D: NA
V: TRBV5-1
size: few
J: TRBJ1-1
CDR3: CASSSGVWGTEAFF
DNA: TGCGCCAGCAGCTCTGGGGTTTGGGGCACTGAAGCTTTCTTT

D: NA
V: TRBV19
size: few
J: TRBJ2-1
CDR3: CASSRRGLGDNNEQFF
DNA: TGTGCCAGTAGTAGGCGGGGGCTGGGGGACAACAATGAGCAGTTCTTC

D: NA
V: TRBV20-1
size: NA
J: TRBJ1-1
CDR3: CSARDFADPRRNTEAFF
DNA: TGCAGTGCTAGAGATTTCGCGGATCCGAGAAGGAACACTGAAGCTTTCTTT

D: NA
V: TRBV20-1
size: NA
J: TRBJ2-1
CDR3: CSATSGTAGFSKYNEQFF
DNA: TGCAGTGCTACATCCGGGACTGCCGGTTTCAGTAAATACAATGAGCAGTTCTTC

D: NA
V: TRBV5-1
size: few
J: TRBJ1-4
CDR3: CASSLGPENEKLFF
DNA: TGCGCCAGCAGCTTGGGCCCGGAGAACGAAAAACTGTTTTTT

D: NA
V: TRBV6-2/TRBV6-3
size: few
J: TRBJ1-2
CDR3: CASTARDSPNGYTF
DNA: TGTGCCAGCACCGCCCGGGATTCTCCTAATGGCTACACCTTC

D: NA
V: TRBV7-9
size: NA
J: TRBJ2-5
CDR3: CASSRTGTLVETQYF
DNA: TGTGCCAGCAGCAGAACCGGGACGCTGGTGGAGACCCAGTACTTC

D: TRBD1
V: TRBV7-3
size: NA
J: TRBJ1-5
CDR3: CASGRGRSQPQHF
DNA: TGTGCCAGTGGCAGGGGGCGTAGTCAGCCCCAGCATTTT

D: NA
V: TRBV7-2
size: few
J: TRBJ1-3
CDR3: CASSQGGGSGNTIYF
DNA: TGTGCCAGCAGCCAAGGGGGGGGTTCAGGAAACACCATATATTTT

D: NA
V: TRBV7-6
size: NA
J: TRBJ2-3
CDR3: CASSLGHPAGTITDTQYF
DNA: TGTGCCAGCAGCTTAGGTCACCCTGCAGGGACAATCACAGATACGCAGTATTTT

D: NA
V: TRBV6-1
size: NA
J: TRBJ1-2
CDR3: CASSPGHQDGYTF
DNA: TGTGCCAGCAGTCCCGGCCACCAAGATGGCTACACCTTC

D: NA
V: TRBV5-5
size: many
J: TRBJ1-6
CDR3: CASSPGTWDSPLHF
DNA: TGTGCCAGCAGCCCCGGGACCTGGGATTCACCCCTCCACTTT

D: NA
V: TRBV29-1
size: NA
J: TRBJ1-1
CDR3: CSAGWMNTEAFF
DNA: TGCAGCGCCGGGTGGATGAACACTGAAGCTTTCTTT

D: TRBD2
V: TRBV30
size: NA
J: TRBJ2-1
CDR3: CAWSGGGSEVEQFF
DNA: TGTGCCTGGAGTGGCGGGGGGTCGGAGGTTGAGCAGTTCTTC

D: NA
V: TRBV7-9
size: NA
J: TRBJ2-3
CDR3: CASSHREQTSTDTQYF
DNA: TGTGCCAGCAGCCACCGGGAACAAACTAGCACAGATACGCAGTATTTT

D: NA
V: TRBV7-2
size: few
J: TRBJ1-2
CDR3: CASSLDRTNYGYTF
DNA: TGTGCCAGCAGCTTAGATCGGACTAACTATGGCTACACCTTC

D: NA
V: TRBV4-1
size: few
J: TRBJ1-1
CDR3: CASDEPGQNTEAFF
DNA: TGCGCCAGCGACGAACCCGGACAGAACACTGAAGCTTTCTTT

D: TRBD1
V: TRBV7-2
size: many
J: TRBJ1-2
CDR3: CASSLSTGNTYGYTF
DNA: TGTGCCAGCAGCTTATCGACAGGGAACACCTATGGCTACACCTTC

D: NA
V: TRBV4-3
size: few
J: TRBJ2-3
CDR3: CASSQASRKADTQYF
DNA: TGCGCCAGCAGCCAAGCATCCAGAAAGGCAGATACGCAGTATTTT

D: NA
V: TRBV7-9
size: NA
J: TRBJ1-2
CDR3: CASSLGGNGYTF
DNA: TGTGCCAGCAGCTTAGGAGGGAATGGCTACACCTTC

D: TRBD1
V: TRBV12-3/TRBV12-4
size: few
J: TRBJ1-5
CDR3: CASRLGTVNQPQHF
DNA: TGTGCCAGCAGACTTGGGACAGTTAATCAGCCCCAGCATTTT

D: TRBD1
V: TRBV6-5
size: few
J: TRBJ1-2
CDR3: CASSYLAGTGIGYTF
DNA: TGTGCCAGCAGTTACCTCGCCGGGACAGGGATAGGCTACACCTTC

D: NA
V: TRBV5-6
size: many
J: TRBJ1-2
CDR3: CASSPSGYGYTF
DNA: TGTGCCAGCAGCCCATCCGGCTATGGCTACACCTTC

D: NA
V: TRBV5-6
size: few
J: TRBJ1-1
CDR3: CASSFRHWGNTEAFF
DNA: TGTGCCAGCAGCTTCAGGCACTGGGGGAACACTGAAGCTTTCTTT

D: NA
V: TRBV6-2/TRBV6-3
size: NA
J: TRBJ1-1
CDR3: CASSYYGPAGAFF
DNA: TGTGCCAGCAGTTACTACGGGCCCGCGGGCGCTTTCTTT